The clone carrying this T cell receptor (beta chain) was detected many times. Its target is unknown. The sample is drawn from a study of CD8 T cells in ankylosing spondylitis. For TCR beta, libraries came from quantitative 5'-RACE with molecular barcodes. TCRdb re-analysed the 5' RACE reads in MiXCR, keeping a single row per CDR3 protein. The sample comprises about 260,000 distinct CDR3 sequences, around 25% of which are singletons, and approximately 0.61% rests with the top ten. Germline CDR1 reads MNHNY; CDR2 reads SVGAGI (reference sequence). The CDR3 is made up of 13 amino acids. Trimming pared 7 bases from V and 5 bases from J, leaving 14 bases between. Study conclusions and caveats: Disease-linked clones reportedly showed significant enrichment in matched ankylosing spondylitis synovial fluid. A motif of roughly 8 highly homologous TCR beta variants was seen as apparently characteristic of ankylosing spondylitis blood. There were earlier reports of some motif variants in reactive arthritis synovial fluid and blood.

The receptor comes from a male donor with ankylosing spondylitis or in good health (not recorded which). Input material: blood, either unsorted or a sorted T cell fraction (not recorded which). The chain uses TRBV6-6 and TRBJ2-5; no clear D gene. The CDR3 region is CASKGLAAETQYF. The CDR3 bases are TGTGCCAGCAAGGGATTGGCGGCCGAGACCCAGTACTTC.